This record covers a single TCR beta chain. This CDR3 spans 16 amino acids. The V and J ends lost 11 bases and 2 bases respectively, with 24 bases between them. Germline values: CDR1 LNHDA, CDR2 SQIVND (reference sequence). These data are taken from a study of tumor T cells in aggressive B-cell lymphoma. Assay: immunoSEQ multiplex PCR; the TCRdb copy retains only in-frame clones and omits some. The data contain about 3,900 clones, around 86% of them singletons. The rearrangement uses TRBV19 and TRBJ1-1, with D maybe TRBD1 (6 bases). The sequence came from an adult with diffuse large B cell lymphoma. Specimen: tumor tissue. Here the CDR3 DNA reads TGTGCCTCAAAGGGCCTTTGGGGGACACCTAACACTGAAGCTTTCTTT. Translated, it gives CASKGLWGTPNTEAFF.